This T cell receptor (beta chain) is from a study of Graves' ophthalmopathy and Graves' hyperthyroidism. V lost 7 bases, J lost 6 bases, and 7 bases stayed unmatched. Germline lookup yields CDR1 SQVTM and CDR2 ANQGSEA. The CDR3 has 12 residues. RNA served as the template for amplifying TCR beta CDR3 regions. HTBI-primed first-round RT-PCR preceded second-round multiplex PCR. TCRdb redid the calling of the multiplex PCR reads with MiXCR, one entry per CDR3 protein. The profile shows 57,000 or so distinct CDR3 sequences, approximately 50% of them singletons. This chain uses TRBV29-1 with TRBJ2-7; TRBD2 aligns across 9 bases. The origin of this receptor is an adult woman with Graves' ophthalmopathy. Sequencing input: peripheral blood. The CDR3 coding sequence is TGCAGCGGGCGGGGGGGGGCTGGCGAGCAGTACTTC. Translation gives CSGRGGAGEQYF.